The clone carrying this T cell receptor (beta chain) has only a few counts. The source of the sample is a study of T cells in tumors after PD-1 blockade. The V and J ends lost 6 bases and 9 bases, in that order; junction bases with no gene match: 5. Germline V gene sequence: CDR1 MNHEY, CDR2 SMNVEV (reference sequence). This CDR3 contains 12 residues. Sequencing was performed with immunoSEQ multiplex PCR; in TCRdb, only in-frame clones are kept and a portion is missing. The sample records over 20,000 clones, about 84% being singletons. This clonotype was sampled from a human donor with basal cell carcinoma. The V gene is TRBV27, the J gene TRBJ2-1; 7 nucleotides match TRBD2. The material sequenced was PBMCs, taken after anti-PD-1 treatment. CDR3 protein: CASSPTSFEQFF. The CDR3 bases are TGTGCCAGCAGCCCGACTAGCTTTGAGCAGTTCTTC.